The 26 T cell receptor beta chains listed next were all sequenced from one sample in a study of T cells expressing NK-cell markers. For each CDR3 protein, TCRdb gives one entry from its re-call of the 5' RACE reads, without DNA. The sample yields 350,000 to 400,000 distinct CDR3 sequences, of which the top ten take up approximately 12%. Material: blood T cells: a sorted CD56 or NKG2C T cell subset, CD4+ or CD8+ T cells, or bulk PBMC T cells (not recorded which). Receptor source: a woman aged 50 to 60 in good health.

V and J are TRBV20-1 and TRBJ2-5; the D call from TCRdb, TRBD2, cannot be confirmed without DNA. Germline CDR1 is DFQATT and CDR2 is SNEGSKA (reference sequence). This CDR3 region has 12 residues. The CDR3 sequence is CSARAWEETQYF.

The chain couples TRBV12-2 to TRBJ1-5; TCRdb names TRBD1, which stays unverified in the absence of DNA. TRBV12-2 is given as a pseudogene. The CDR3 has 21 residues. The CDR3 spells CASRSREGGSSRDSSNQPQHF.

The chain's CDR3 is CASSLASSYNEQFF. The V and J genes are TRBV11-2 and TRBJ2-1. The CDR3 extends over 14 amino acids. CDR1 is SGHAT and CDR2 is FQNNGV in the germline V gene.

The CDR3 protein is CASSAGYGANVLTF. The V and J genes are TRBV5-5 and TRBJ2-6; TCRdb names TRBD1, which stays unverified in the absence of DNA. The germline gives CDR1 SGHKS, CDR2 YYEKEE (reference sequence). CDR3 length equals 14 residues. Complete variable domain (other parts from reference TRBV5-5 and TRBJ2-6): DAGVTQSPTHLIKTRGQQVTLRCSPISGHKSVSWYQQVLGQGPQFIFQYYEKEERGRGNFPDRFSARQFPNYSSELNVNALLLGDSALYLCASSAGYGANVLTFGAGSRLTVL.

The chain links TRBV11-3 to TRBJ2-1; TCRdb's D call of TRBD2 is untestable without DNA. The CDR3 consists of 13 residues. Looked up from germline, CDR1 is SGHNT and CDR2 is YENEEA. CDR3 amino acids: CASSRTIGWEQFF.

The gene calls are TRBV25-1 and TRBJ2-2; as DNA is missing, the TRBD2 call by TCRdb cannot be tested. CDR1 is MGHDK, CDR2 SYGVNS, per germline. This CDR3 region has 16 residues. The CDR3 reads CASNGLAGSITGELFF. The full variable domain, with the rest looked up from reference TRBV25-1 and TRBJ2-2, is EADIYQTPRYLVIGTGKKITLECSQTMGHDKMYWYQQDPGMELHLIHYSYGVNSTEKGDLSSESTVSRIRTEHFPLTLESARPSHTSQYLCASNGLAGSITGELFFGEGSRLTVL.

The gene calls are TRBV12-3 or TRBV12-4 and TRBJ2-7; TCRdb's D gene call, TRBD1, goes unchecked for lack of DNA. CDR3 length: 13 residues. The CDR3 loop reads CASSVGQGIEQYF.

The V call is TRBV12-3 or TRBV12-4, the J call TRBJ1-3; TCRdb names TRBD1, which stays unverified in the absence of DNA. The CDR3 length is 14 residues. The CDR3 sequence is CASSSRVIGNTIYF.

J is TRBJ2-2 and V is TRBV12-3 or TRBV12-4. CDR3 length equals 14 residues. CDR3 sequence: CASSFWTNTGELFF.

V is TRBV20-1 and J is TRBJ2-1; TCRdb outputs TRBD2, but without DNA this stays unchecked. Germline V gene data show CDR1 as DFQATT and CDR2 as SNEGSKA (reference sequence). This CDR3 is 16 amino acids long. The CDR3 spells CSASGGSGLSYNEQFF.

The V gene is TRBV28, the J gene TRBJ2-1. The CDR3 length is 15 residues. CDR1 and CDR2 from the germline V gene are MDHEN and SYDVKM. CDR3 loop: CAGTPSGSSYNEQFF.

The chain is built from TRBV13 and TRBJ2-2. CDR1 and CDR2 from the germline V gene are PRHDT and FYEKMQ (reference sequence). The CDR3 loop spans 17 amino acids. CDR3: CASSSADNEWTTGELFF.

The genes are TRBV15 and TRBJ2-3; no DNA is available, so the TRBD1 call from TCRdb remains unchecked. Germline lookup yields CDR1 LNHNV and CDR2 YYDKDF (reference sequence). This CDR3 spans 15 amino acids. The CDR3 here is CATRASGTVVDTQYF.

This chain links TRBV10-2 with TRBJ1-1; the TCRdb D gene call, TRBD1, has no DNA to confirm it. Germline CDR1 and CDR2: WSHSY and SAAADI. The CDR3 runs to 14 residues. CDR3 residues: CASSDSGGNTEAFF.

The chain has TRBV9 and TRBJ1-2. Germline-derived CDR1 and CDR2 are SGDLS and YYNGEE. The CDR3 covers 13 residues. This chain's CDR3 is CASSVYQEEGYTF.

The V call is TRBV5-1, the J call TRBJ2-1; TCRdb selects TRBD2, and the lack of DNA leaves this call unchecked. CDR3 length equals 14 residues. CDR1 SGHRS and CDR2 YFSETQ come from the germline V gene. The CDR3 sequence: CASSRGTTSGRQFF.

This chain uses TRBV7-9 with TRBJ1-1; TCRdb names TRBD1, which stays unverified in the absence of DNA. Per the germline V gene, CDR1 is SEHNR and CDR2 is FQNEAQ (reference sequence). The CDR3 has 13 residues. CDR3 residues: CASSLGVQGAAFF.

The chain couples TRBV20-1 to TRBJ1-1; the D call of TRBD1 rests on TCRdb alone, since no DNA is present to check it. This CDR3 has 14 amino acids. Germline CDR1 is DFQATT and CDR2 is SNEGSKA (reference sequence). CDR3 in amino acids: CSARDLRGNTEAFF.

The V gene is TRBV5-1, the J gene TRBJ2-1; TCRdb picks TRBD2, but there is no DNA to check that call. The germline CDR1 and CDR2 sequences are SGHRS and YFSETQ. The CDR3 spans 15 residues. The CDR3 spells CASSHSGSGYNEQFF.

V usage is TRBV29-1 and J usage is TRBJ2-1; TCRdb's D call of TRBD1 is untestable without DNA. This CDR3 is built from 14 residues. Looked up from germline, CDR1 is SQVTM and CDR2 is ANQGSEA. CDR3 amino acids: CSVRGRENYNEQFF.

This sequence joins TRBV5-1 and TRBJ2-1. The CDR3 length is 12 residues. Germline V lookup: CDR1 SGHRS, CDR2 YFSETQ. CDR3 loop: CASSVMRNEQFF.

The chain couples TRBV19 to TRBJ2-3; with no DNA, the TCRdb D assignment of TRBD1 cannot be verified. The CDR3 has 14 residues. Germline loops: CDR1 LNHDA, CDR2 SQIVND (reference sequence). The CDR3 loop is CASSIRQGTDTQYF.

The rearrangement joins TRBV12-5 to TRBJ1-5; TCRdb gives TRBD1 as the D gene, but with no DNA this cannot be confirmed. The CDR3 contains 16 residues. Germline assignment: CDR1 LGHNT and CDR2 FRNRAP. The chain's CDR3 is CASGLMAGGRDQPQHF.

This rearrangement joins TRBV5-6 to TRBJ2-3; TCRdb returns TRBD1, unconfirmable since there is no DNA. The CDR3 spans 14 residues. Per the germline V gene, CDR1 is SGHDT and CDR2 is YYEEEE. This CDR3 reads CASSPDRGSDTQYF.

This CDR3 is CASSWTRLKGEQYF. The chain uses TRBV11-2 and TRBJ2-7; TCRdb gives TRBD1 as the D gene, but with no DNA this cannot be confirmed. Germline V gene sequence: CDR1 SGHAT, CDR2 FQNNGV. The CDR3 consists of 14 residues.

This sequence joins TRBV7-9 and TRBJ1-2. The CDR3 loop spans 16 amino acids. Germline V gene data show CDR1 as SEHNR and CDR2 as FQNEAQ (reference sequence). This chain's CDR3 is CASSLALGPTNYGYTF.